The 4 T cell receptor beta chains below were found in one sample sequenced in a study of blood T cell repertoires in COVID-19. Data came from immunoSEQ multiplex PCR; TCRdb stores just in-frame clones and leaves some out. The sample yields about 98,000 clones, 70% to 85% seen once. What was sequenced was peripheral blood. The receptors originated from a man between 65 and 85 years old with active or convalescent COVID-19.

This clone has more than one count but fewer than ten. The rearrangement links TRBV27 to TRBJ2-7; TRBD2 matches 10 bases. CDR1 is MNHEY, CDR2 SMNVEV, per germline (reference sequence). The CDR3 extends over 15 amino acids. After removal of 0 bases from V and 4 bases from J, the junction contained 3 bases not matched to a gene. CDR3 residues: CASSLSRTSGYEQYF. Written as DNA, the CDR3 is TGTGCCAGCAGTTTATCTCGGACTAGCGGATACGAGCAGTACTTC.

The V and J genes are TRBV18 and TRBJ1-1; 10 bases align to TRBD1. The germline V gene has CDR1 KGHSH and CDR2 LQKENI. Germline trimming cut 2 bases from V and 0 bases from J; bases unmatched to any gene: 9. This CDR3 has 18 residues. CDR3 in amino acids: CASSPSPDRGLVNTEAFF. The CDR3 DNA is TGTGCCAGCTCACCATCCCCTGACAGGGGGCTGGTGAACACTGAAGCTTTCTTT.

This sequence joins TRBV27 and TRBJ1-2; TRBD1 aligns across 7 bases. Germline assignment: CDR1 MNHEY and CDR2 SMNVEV (reference sequence). The CDR3 has 13 amino acids. V trimming: 6 bases; J trimming: 3 bases; junction bases outside the gene matches: 4. The CDR3 nucleotides are TGTGCCAGCAGACGACAGGGTGACTATGGCTACACCTTC. Translated, it gives CASRRQGDYGYTF.

The chain joins TRBV6-5 to TRBJ1-5, with a tentative D call TRBD1 (5 bases). This CDR3 contains 14 residues. V was cut by 2 bases and J by 6 bases, with 11 bases left in between. CDR1 and CDR2 (germline): MNHEY, SVGAGI. The CDR3 region has the DNA TGTGCCAGCAGTTACCCTCAGGGTGGTCAGCCCCAGCATTTT. It yields the protein CASSYPQGGQPQHF.